The 10 T cell receptor beta chains given below trace back to one sample, sequenced in a study of cytomegalovirus exposure and HLA in healthy donors. PCR primers comprised 60 Vbeta and 13 Jbeta primers. The protocol was immunoSEQ multiplex PCR, while the TCRdb copy is restricted to in-frame clones and leaves out a portion. The sample consists of roughly 220,000 clones, approximately 85% of them appearing once. Specimen: PBMCs. Receptors were obtained from a woman aged 40 to 50 in good health and CMV-seronegative.

As DNA, the CDR3 is TGTGCCAGCAGCATGCACAGGGGTGTCGAAAACATTCAGTACTTC. It translates to CASSMHRGVENIQYF. The chain uses TRBV6-6 and TRBJ2-4; TRBD1 aligns across 7 bases. CDR3 length equals 15 residues. V shed 6 bases, J shed 5 bases, and the junction held 10 bases outside the gene matches. Germline loops: CDR1 MNHNY, CDR2 SVGAGI (reference sequence).

This clone was seen a handful of times. The J gene is TRBJ2-4, the V gene TRBV19, with 9 bases lining up with TRBD2. Trimming at V came to 7 bases and at J to 0 bases, leaving 10 bases not matched to a gene. CDR3 size: 17 residues. Germline assignment: CDR1 LNHDA and CDR2 SQIVND (reference sequence). The CDR3 bases are TGTGCCAGTAAGATGAGGGCGGGAGGGCCAGCCAAAAACATTCAGTACTTC. Its translation is CASKMRAGGPAKNIQYF.

This chain links TRBV5-6 with TRBJ2-4, with 7 bases fitting TRBD2. The CDR3 is made up of 14 amino acids. Trimming at V came to 0 bases and at J to 11 bases, leaving 8 bases not matched to a gene. CDR1 is SGHDT and CDR2 is YYEEEE in the germline V gene. For the CDR3, the DNA is TGTGCCAGCAGCTTGGGACTAGGGAGGGTCGTTCAGTACTTC. This translates into CASSLGLGRVVQYF.

This clone was found a few times. This chain connects TRBV4-2 to TRBJ1-1, with D possibly TRBD1 on 6 matching bases. The V gene's germline CDR1 is LGHNA and CDR2 YNFKEQ. Trimming took 4 bases from V and 0 from J, leaving 12 bases between them. This CDR3 comprises 15 residues. CDR3 loop: CASSPGQTMNTEAFF. In DNA form, the CDR3 reads TGTGCCAGCAGCCCCGGACAGACGATGAACACTGAAGCTTTCTTT.

This clone was seen a few times. J is TRBJ1-1 and V is TRBV7-9, with D perhaps TRBD1 (6 bases). The germline V gene has CDR1 SEHNR and CDR2 FQNEAQ (reference sequence). With 0 bases removed from V and 1 base from J, the gap between germline ends came to 9 bases. This CDR3 spans 15 amino acids. This CDR3 is CASSLALGQNTEAFF. The CDR3 DNA reads as TGTGCCAGCAGCTTAGCGCTGGGACAGAACACTGAAGCTTTCTTT.

CDR3 bases: TGTGCCAGCAGTGGCCCAGTCAGTGAAGCTTTCTTT. Protein: CASSGPVSEAFF. The chain joins TRBV28 to TRBJ1-1; D uncertain. Germline V gene sequence: CDR1 MDHEN, CDR2 SYDVKM. Trimming took off 5 bases at V and 7 bases at J, with 11 bases between the two ends. This CDR3 contains 12 residues. Variable domain in full (rest from reference TRBV28 and TRBJ1-1): DVKVTQSSRYLVKRTGEKVFLECVQDMDHENMFWYRQDPGLGLRLIYFSYDVKMKEKGDIPEGYSVSREKKERFSLILESASTNQTSMYLCASSGPVSEAFFGQGTRLTVV.

This sequence joins TRBV6-1 and TRBJ2-7; no clear D. CDR3 length: 12 amino acids. Germline lookup yields CDR1 MNHNS and CDR2 SASEGT. Deletions cut 6 bases from V and 4 bases from J, with 10 bases between. Here the CDR3 reads CASRMTRYEQYF. CDR3 sequence (DNA): TGTGCCAGCAGGATGACGAGGTACGAGCAGTACTTC.

The rearrangement uses TRBV7-3 and TRBJ2-1, with 10 bases fitting TRBD2. The CDR3 has 15 residues. Trimming at V came to 6 bases and at J to 0 bases, leaving 2 bases not matched to a gene. The germline V gene encodes CDR1 SGHTA and CDR2 FQGTGA. CDR3 sequence reads: CASRASGSSYNEQFF. CDR3 in DNA: TGTGCCAGCAGGGCTAGCGGGAGCTCCTACAATGAGCAGTTCTTC.

V usage is TRBV27 and J usage is TRBJ2-5; TRBD2 matches at 10 bases. The ends lost 5 bases at V and 13 bases at J; junction bases unmatched: 22. Germline V lookup: CDR1 MNHEY, CDR2 SMNVEV (reference sequence). The CDR3 sequence is 17 residues long. Written as DNA, the CDR3 is TGTGCCAGCAGTAACGCCCCTCTAGCGGGAGCTCCTAGACTATTGTACTTC. This gives the protein CASSNAPLAGAPRLLYF.

The rearrangement uses TRBV30 and TRBJ1-5, with 8 bases fitting TRBD1. This CDR3 comprises 15 residues. V lost 5 bases and J lost 9; bases outside the gene matches: 15. Germline V CDR1 and CDR2: GTSNPN, SVGIG (reference sequence). CDR3 nucleotides: TGTGCCTGGGAGAGCCACAGGGGGACCTCGGGGCCCCAGCATTTT. The encoded protein is CAWESHRGTSGPQHF.